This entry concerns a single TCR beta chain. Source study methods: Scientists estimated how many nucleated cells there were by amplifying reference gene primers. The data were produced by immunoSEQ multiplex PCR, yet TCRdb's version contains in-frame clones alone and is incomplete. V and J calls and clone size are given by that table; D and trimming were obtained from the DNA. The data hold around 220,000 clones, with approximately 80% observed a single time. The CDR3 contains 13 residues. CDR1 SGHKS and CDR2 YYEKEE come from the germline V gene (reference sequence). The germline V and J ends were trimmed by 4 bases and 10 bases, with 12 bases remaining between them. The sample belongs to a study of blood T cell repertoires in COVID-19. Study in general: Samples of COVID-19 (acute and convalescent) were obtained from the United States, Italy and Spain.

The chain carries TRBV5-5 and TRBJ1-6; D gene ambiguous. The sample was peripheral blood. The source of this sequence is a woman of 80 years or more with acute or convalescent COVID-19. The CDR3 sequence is CASSRVTPSPLHF. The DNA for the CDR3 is TGTGCCAGCAGCCGGGTGACGCCATCACCCCTCCACTTT.